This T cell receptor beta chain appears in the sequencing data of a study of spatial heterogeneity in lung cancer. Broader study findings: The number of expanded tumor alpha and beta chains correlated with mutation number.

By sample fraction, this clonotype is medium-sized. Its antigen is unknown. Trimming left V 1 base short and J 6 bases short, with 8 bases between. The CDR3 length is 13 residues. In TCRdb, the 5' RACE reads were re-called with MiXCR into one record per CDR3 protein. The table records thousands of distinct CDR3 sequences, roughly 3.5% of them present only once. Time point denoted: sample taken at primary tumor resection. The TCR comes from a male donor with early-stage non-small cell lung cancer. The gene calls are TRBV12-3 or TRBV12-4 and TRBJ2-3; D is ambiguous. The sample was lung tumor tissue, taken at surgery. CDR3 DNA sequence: TGTGCCAGCAGTTTAGGTGGTCGGGATACGCAGTATTTT. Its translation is CASSLGGRDTQYF.